These 11 T cell receptor beta chains were all obtained from the same sample, sequenced in a study of T cell responses to AZD1222 COVID-19 vaccine. Data came from immunoSEQ multiplex PCR; TCRdb stores just in-frame clones and leaves some out. The sample lists around 140,000 clones, more than 85% occurring once. The source was peripheral blood, collected after recovery from COVID-19. These receptor sequences come from an adult who had recovered from COVID-19.

The J gene is TRBJ1-6, the V gene TRBV4-1; TRBD1 agrees at 7 bases. The V gene's germline CDR1 is MGHRA and CDR2 YSYEKL. J was trimmed by 10 bases and V by 2 bases; bases with no gene match: 5. The CDR3 has 14 amino acids. As DNA, the CDR3 is TGCGCCAGCAGCCAAAGGGACAGACCCTCACCCCTCCACTTT. This translates into CASSQRDRPSPLHF.

The chain employs TRBV30 and TRBJ1-4, with D possibly matching TRBD1 (6 bases). The germline V gene encodes CDR1 GTSNPN and CDR2 SVGIG (reference sequence). The CDR3 spans 14 residues. V shed 0 bases and J shed 8 bases, with 13 bases lying between them. Here the CDR3 DNA reads TGTGCCTGGAGTGTACTGGGGGCGCGGGAAAAACTGTTTTTT. Translating gives CAWSVLGAREKLFF.

The genes are TRBV27 and TRBJ2-7; unclear D gene. CDR1 MNHEY and CDR2 SMNVEV come from the germline V gene (reference sequence). Trimming removed 0 bases from V and 4 bases from J, with 16 bases in between. The length of the CDR3 is 16 residues. The CDR3 sequence is CASSLSSNPNGYEQYF. CDR3 sequence (DNA): TGTGCCAGCAGTTTATCGTCCAATCCCAATGGATACGAGCAGTACTTC.

CDR3 DNA: TGTGCCAGCAGCTTAGCCTCAGCTAACTATGGCTACACCTTC. It translates to CASSLASANYGYTF. The chain recombines TRBV7-2 with TRBJ1-2; D unresolved. The CDR3 runs to 14 residues. The germline CDR1 and CDR2 sequences are SGHTA and FQGNSA. V dropped 0 bases and J dropped 0 bases, with 5 bases sitting between them.

The V and J genes are TRBV11-3 and TRBJ2-3, with D possibly being TRBD2 (6 bases). V lost 1 base and J lost 3, with 11 bases in between. Germline CDR1 SGHNT, CDR2 YENEEA. CDR3 length equals 15 residues. The chain's CDR3 is CASSLGVAATDTQYF. The CDR3 nucleotides are TGTGCCAGCAGCTTAGGTGTAGCGGCAACAGATACGCAGTATTTT. The full variable domain, with the rest looked up from reference TRBV11-3 and TRBJ2-3, is EAGVVQSPRYKIIEKKQPVAFWCNPISGHNTLYWYLQNLGQGPELLIRYENEEAVDDSQLPKDRFSAERLKGVDSTLKIQPAELGDSAVYLCASSLGVAATDTQYFGPGTRLTVL.

This clone appeared a single time. The chain couples TRBV19 to TRBJ1-1; perhaps TRBD1 as D (5 bases). This CDR3 comprises 14 residues. Trimming took off 4 bases at V and 3 bases at J, with 12 bases between the two ends. CDR1 is LNHDA and CDR2 is SQIVND in the germline V gene (reference sequence). This chain's CDR3 is CASSTSGRHTEAFF. The CDR3 region has the DNA TGTGCCAGTAGTACCTCAGGGCGGCACACTGAAGCTTTCTTT.

The chain employs TRBV30 and TRBJ2-2, with D possibly being TRBD2 (5 bases). The CDR3 loop spans 14 amino acids. Germline V gene data show CDR1 as GTSNPN and CDR2 as SVGIG (reference sequence). Trimming pared 2 bases from V and 8 bases from J, leaving 15 bases between. The CDR3: CAWSNTRARGELFF. The CDR3 DNA reads TGTGCCTGGAGTAATACGAGGGCCAGAGGGGAGCTGTTTTTT.

The gene calls are TRBV19 and TRBJ1-3; maybe TRBD1 (5 bases). The length of the CDR3 is 16 residues. Germline CDR1 reads LNHDA; CDR2 reads SQIVND (reference sequence). The V end lost 4 bases, the J end lost 3 bases, and 16 bases lay between the germline ends. Here the CDR3 DNA reads TGTGCCAGTAGTACCGGGACGAAGGGATTTGGAAACACCATATATTTT. It specifies CASSTGTKGFGNTIYF. Full variable domain (rest looked up from reference TRBV19 and TRBJ1-3): DGGITQSPKYLFRKEGQNVTLSCEQNLNHDAMYWYRQDPGQGLRLIYYSQIVNDFQKGDIAEGYSVSREKKESFPLTVTSAQKNPTAFYLCASSTGTKGFGNTIYFGEGSWLTVV.

This chain connects TRBV7-2 to TRBJ1-1, with a possible D match to TRBD1 (6 bases). The CDR3 is 13 amino acids. Germline CDR1 reads SGHTA; CDR2 reads FQGNSA. The V and J ends lost 4 bases and 1 base respectively, with 7 bases between them. CDR3 DNA: TGTGCCAGCAGCTGGACAGCGAACACTGAAGCTTTCTTT. Its translation is CASSWTANTEAFF. Looking up the rest from reference TRBV7-2 and TRBJ1-1 gives the full variable domain: GAGVSQSPSNKVTEKGKDVELRCDPISGHTALYWYRQSLGQGLEFLIYFQGNSAPDKSGLPSDRFSAERTGGSVSTLTIQRTQQEDSAVYLCASSWTANTEAFFGQGTRLTVV.

The chain is built from TRBV6-5 and TRBJ2-7; D is possibly TRBD1 (6 bases). This CDR3 has 15 residues. Germline CDR1 and CDR2: MNHEY and SVGAGI. The ends were cut back, 2 bases at V and 0 bases at J, with 11 bases in the middle. CDR3 nucleotides: TGTGCCAGCAGTTACAAGGGACATCCCTCCTACGAGCAGTACTTC. It codes for CASSYKGHPSYEQYF.

This clone was picked up a small number of times. V usage is TRBV6-5 and J usage is TRBJ2-2, with D perhaps matching TRBD1 or TRBD2 (5 bases each). Germline CDR1 and CDR2: MNHEY and SVGAGI. Trimming left V 6 bases short and J 3 bases short, with 11 bases between. This CDR3 is 14 amino acids long. This CDR3 reads CASRREGDTGELFF. DNA for the CDR3: TGTGCCAGCAGGAGGGAAGGGGACACCGGGGAGCTGTTTTTT.